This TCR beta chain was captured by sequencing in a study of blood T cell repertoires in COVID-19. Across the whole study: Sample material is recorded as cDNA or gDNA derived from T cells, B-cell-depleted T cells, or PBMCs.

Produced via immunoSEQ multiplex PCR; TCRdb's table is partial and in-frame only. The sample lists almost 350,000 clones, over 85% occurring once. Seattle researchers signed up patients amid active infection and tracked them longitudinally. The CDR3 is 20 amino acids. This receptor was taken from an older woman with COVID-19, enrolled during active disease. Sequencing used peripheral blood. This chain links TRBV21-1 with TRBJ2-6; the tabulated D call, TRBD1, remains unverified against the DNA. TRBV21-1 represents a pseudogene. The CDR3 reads CASSKNRDTPLWTGANVLTF. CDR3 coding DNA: TGTGCCAGTAGCAAGAACCGGGACACCCCACTTTGGACTGGGGCCAACGTCCTGACTTTC.